This T cell receptor beta chain was captured by sequencing in a study of graft-versus-host responses after intestinal transplantation. Looking at the study overall: Each of the recipients got a multivisceral, liver-intestinal, or isolated intestinal transplant. The whole recipient group had anti-thymocyte globulin induction followed by tacrolimus and steroids for two to three years.

TCRdb keeps only in-frame clones here, not all; method: immunoSEQ multiplex PCR. Of tens of thousands of clones listed, just under 95% were seen once; the top ten hold approximately 1%. This clone was seen a few times. Its antigen is not identified. Here the sequenced sample was unstimulated CD8+ T cells sorted from spleen or lymph node cells, taken before transplant. The sequence was collected from a human donor who was the organ donor for an intestinal transplant.

DNA of the CDR3: TGCGCCAGCAGCCACGGGGACAGTGACACTGAAGCTTTCTTT. Its translation is CASSHGDSDTEAFF. The chain recombines TRBV4-1 with TRBJ1-1, with 7 nucleotides matching TRBD1. Germline V lookup: CDR1 MGHRA, CDR2 YSYEKL. With 3 bases clipped from V and 3 bases from J, the junction kept 4 bases outside the gene matches. CDR3 length: 14 residues.